The T cell receptor (beta chain) under discussion was sequenced for a study of T cell clonality in common variable immunodeficiency. The study's findings and limits: Fewer TCRbeta clones were shared among CVID subjects than controls. Common variable immunodeficiency TCR beta sequences reportedly had fewer deletions and N-nucleotide insertions. Repertoire-complication correlations in CVID were limited by patient heterogeneity.

Patients had low serum IgG, IgA and/or IgM and specific antibody deficiency. Replacement immunoglobulin had been given to every CVID subject for at least one year. Measured with immunoSEQ multiplex PCR; TCRdb has only the in-frame clones, and not every one. This sample has about 15,000 clones and no singletons, with roughly 12% in the ten largest. This clone was observed many times. The antigen is not known. Read data end 3 residues before the CDR3 end; the end is taken from the germline J gene. The ends were cut back, 2 bases at V and 0 bases at J, with 9 bases in the middle. This CDR3 comprises 15 residues. CDR1 and CDR2 from the germline V gene are SGHRS and YFSETQ.

Source material: peripheral blood mononuclear cells. V gene TRBV5-1 combines with J gene TRBJ1-3, with D perhaps matching TRBD1 (6 bases). The sequence came from a human donor with common variable immunodeficiency. The CDR3 bases that were read are TGCGCCAGCAGCTTAGGGACACCCTCTGGAAACACC. Translated: CASSLGTPSGNT. The whole CDR3 reads CASSLGTPSGNTIYF.